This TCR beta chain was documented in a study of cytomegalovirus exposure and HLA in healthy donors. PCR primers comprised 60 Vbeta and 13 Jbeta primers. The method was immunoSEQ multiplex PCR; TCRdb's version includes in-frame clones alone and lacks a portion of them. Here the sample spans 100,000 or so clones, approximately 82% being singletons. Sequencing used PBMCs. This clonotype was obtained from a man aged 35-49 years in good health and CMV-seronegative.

The DNA for the CDR3 is TGTGCCAGCAGAAATCAGGGCAGCACTGAAGCTTTCTTT. Its translation is CASRNQGSTEAFF. The V and J genes are TRBV2 and TRBJ1-1; possibly TRBD1 for D (5 bases). The CDR3 is 13 residues long. V lost 6 bases and J lost 4, with 12 bases in between. Germline CDR1 reads SNHLY; CDR2 reads FYNNEI.